These T cell receptor beta chains were read from a single sample in a study of Ad26.COV2.S vaccination and SARS-CoV-2 variants. TCRdb keeps only in-frame clones here, not all; method: immunoSEQ multiplex PCR. The table shows fewer than 400,000 clones, with around 83% occurring only once. The material was peripheral blood, obtained in a trial of Ad26.COV2.S vaccine versus placebo. Every receptor here comes from a person between 18 and 65 years old who received the Ad26.COV2.S COVID-19 vaccine or a placebo. Both conserved end residues are part of each CDR3. The D gene is left open where the match is weak. Where a row states a size, it is once, few, many or the class of an expanded clone; other rows omit it.

few | TRBJ2-3 | TRBD2 | TRBV5-1 | CASSLDSGGPRTQYF | TGCGCCAGCAGCCTGGATAGCGGGGGGCCACGTACGCAGTATTTT
- | TRBJ2-7 | - | TRBV9 | CASSPGLYEQYF | TGTGCCAGCAGCCCGGGTCTCTACGAGCAGTACTTC
- | TRBJ2-7 | - | TRBV12-3/TRBV12-4 | CASSLGQDYGQYF | TGTGCCAGCAGTTTAGGACAAGACTACGGGCAGTACTTC
- | TRBJ2-7 | - | TRBV15 | CATSRDRVYEQYF | TGTGCCACCAGCAGAGACAGGGTCTACGAGCAGTACTTC
- | TRBJ1-4 | - | TRBV2 | CASDYNEKLFF | TGTGCCAGTGATTATAATGAAAAACTGTTTTTT
once | TRBJ1-5 | - | TRBV21-1 | CASSKKGWRFSNQPQHF | TGTGCCAGCAGCAAAAAAGGCTGGAGATTTAGCAATCAGCCCCAGCATTTT
- | TRBJ1-1 | - | TRBV10-1 | CASSAEWNTEAFF | TGCGCCAGCAGTGCGGAGTGGAACACTGAAGCTTTCTTT
once | TRBJ1-2 | - | TRBV5-6 | CASSSQGGGYGYTF | TGTGCCAGCAGCTCCCAGGGTGGGGGCTATGGCTACACCTTC
- | TRBJ1-2 | TRBD1 | TRBV11-1 | CASSPTSGTGALTFF | TGTGCCAGCAGCCCTACTTCCGGGACAGGAGCTTTAACTTTCTTC
- | TRBJ1-2 | TRBD1 | TRBV11-2 | CASSRSTGGGYTF | TGTGCCAGCAGCCGAAGTACAGGGGGCGGCTACACCTTC
- | TRBJ1-1 | TRBD1 | TRBV2 | CASNADRGTEAFF | TGTGCCAGCAACGCGGACAGGGGGACTGAAGCTTTCTTT
once | TRBJ1-3 | - | TRBV5-1 | CASSLSRGSSGNTIYF | TGCGCCAGCAGCTTGTCCCGGGGGAGCTCTGGAAACACCATATATTTT
- | TRBJ2-1 | TRBD2 | TRBV5-6 | CASSRGTSGPYNEQFF | TGTGCCAGCAGCCGAGGGACTAGCGGACCCTACAATGAGCAGTTCTTC
- | TRBJ2-3 | TRBD2 | TRBV28 | CASSSRLPGGDTQYF | TGTGCCAGCAGCTCTAGACTCCCGGGGGGAGATACGCAGTATTTT
- | TRBJ1-4 | - | TRBV2 | CASRRRTERTNEKLFF | TGTGCCAGCAGGCGTCGGACAGAACGAACTAATGAAAAACTGTTTTTT
- | TRBJ2-3 | - | TRBV5-1 | CASSLMGLGADTQYF | TGCGCCAGCAGCTTGATGGGCTTAGGGGCAGATACGCAGTATTTT
- | TRBJ2-7 | - | TRBV5-6 | CASSSRGYEQYF | TGTGCCAGCAGCTCCAGGGGTTACGAGCAGTACTTC
- | TRBJ1-1 | - | TRBV4-3 | CASSQDQTDRNTEAFF | TGCGCCAGCAGCCAAGATCAGACAGACAGAAACACTGAAGCTTTCTTT
- | TRBJ1-2 | - | TRBV6-4 | CASSDLRPRGEYYGYTF | TGTGCCAGCAGTGACCTCCGGCCCCGGGGGGAATACTATGGCTACACCTTC
- | TRBJ1-2 | - | TRBV12-3/TRBV12-4 | CASSQSYGYTF | TGTGCCAGCAGTCAAAGCTATGGCTACACCTTC
- | TRBJ1-2 | - | TRBV4-3 | CASSQEFQAVGVSNYGYTF | TGCGCCAGCAGCCAAGAATTTCAAGCCGTTGGGGTCTCTAACTATGGCTACACCTTC
once | TRBJ1-2 | - | TRBV4-3 | CASSQGNTFALEYTF | TGCGCCAGCAGCCAAGGAAATACCTTTGCCCTTGAGTACACCTTC
- | TRBJ2-2 | - | TRBV30 | CAWRGGMTGELFF | TGTGCCTGGAGAGGGGGGATGACCGGGGAGCTGTTTTTT